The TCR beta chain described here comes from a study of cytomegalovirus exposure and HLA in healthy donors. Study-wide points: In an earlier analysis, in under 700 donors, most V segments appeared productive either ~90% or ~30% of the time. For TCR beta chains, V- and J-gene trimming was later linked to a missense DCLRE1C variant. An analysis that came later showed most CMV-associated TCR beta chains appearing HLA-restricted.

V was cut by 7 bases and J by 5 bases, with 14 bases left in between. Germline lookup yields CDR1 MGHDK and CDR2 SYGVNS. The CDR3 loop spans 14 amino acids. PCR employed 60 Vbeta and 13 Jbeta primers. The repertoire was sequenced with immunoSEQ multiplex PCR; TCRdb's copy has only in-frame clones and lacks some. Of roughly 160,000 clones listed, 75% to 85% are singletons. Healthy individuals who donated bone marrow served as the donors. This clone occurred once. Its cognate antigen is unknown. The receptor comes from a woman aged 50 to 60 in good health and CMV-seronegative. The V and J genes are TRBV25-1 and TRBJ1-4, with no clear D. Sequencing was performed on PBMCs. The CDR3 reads CASTPGRVNEKLFF. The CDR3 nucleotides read TGTGCCAGCACCCCGGGGAGGGTAAATGAAAAACTGTTTTTT.